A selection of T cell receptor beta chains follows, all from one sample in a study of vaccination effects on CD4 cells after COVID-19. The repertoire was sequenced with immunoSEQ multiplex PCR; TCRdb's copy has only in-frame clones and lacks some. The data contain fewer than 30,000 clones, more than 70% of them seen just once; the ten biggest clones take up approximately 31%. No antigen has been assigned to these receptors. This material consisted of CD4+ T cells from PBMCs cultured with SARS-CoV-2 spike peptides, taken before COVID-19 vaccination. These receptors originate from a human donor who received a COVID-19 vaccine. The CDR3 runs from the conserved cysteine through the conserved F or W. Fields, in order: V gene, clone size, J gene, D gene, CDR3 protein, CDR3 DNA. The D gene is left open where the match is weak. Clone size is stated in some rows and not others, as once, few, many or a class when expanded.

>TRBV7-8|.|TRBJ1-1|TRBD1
CASSLGQPTEAFF
TGTGCCAGCAGCTTGGGACAGCCTACTGAAGCTTTTTTT
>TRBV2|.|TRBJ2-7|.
CASSISRTYEQYF
TGTGCCAGCAGTATCTCTCGGACCTACGAGCAGTACTTC
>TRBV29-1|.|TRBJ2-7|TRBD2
CSGRLGLAGEQYF
TGCAGCGGCAGACTGGGACTAGCGGGCGAGCAGTACTTC
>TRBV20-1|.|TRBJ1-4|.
CSASHASGEKLFF
TGCAGTGCAAGTCACGCTTCCGGCGAAAAACTGTTTTTT
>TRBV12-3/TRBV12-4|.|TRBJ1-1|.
CASSLGTGTEAFF
TGTGCCAGCAGTTTAGGGACTGGAACTGAAGCTTTCTTT
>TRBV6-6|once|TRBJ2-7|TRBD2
CASSLLLPLRTSGKGAYEQYF
TGTGCCAGCAGCCTACTTTTACCACTCCGGACTAGCGGGAAGGGGGCATACGAGCAGTACTTC
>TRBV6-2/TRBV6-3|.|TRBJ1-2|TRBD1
CASSYSKDRLDGYTF
TGTGCCAGCAGTTACAGCAAGGACAGGTTGGATGGCTACACCTTC
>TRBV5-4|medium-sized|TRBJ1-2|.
CASSSSNYGYTF
TGTGCCAGCAGCTCCTCTAACTATGGCTACACCTTC
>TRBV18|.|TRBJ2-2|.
CASSPPNGDTGELFF
TGTGCCAGCTCACCACCCAACGGGGACACCGGGGAGCTGTTTTTT
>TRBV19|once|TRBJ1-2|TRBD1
CASFEGRGGTGYTF
TGTGCCAGTTTTGAAGGCAGGGGGGGTACTGGCTACACCTTC
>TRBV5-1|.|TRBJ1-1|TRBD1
CASSPGTVTEAFF
TGCGCCAGCAGTCCCGGGACAGTCACTGAAGCTTTCTTT
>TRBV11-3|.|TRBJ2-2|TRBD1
CASSRDSNTGELFF
TGTGCCAGCAGCCGGGACAGCAACACCGGGGAGCTGTTTTTT
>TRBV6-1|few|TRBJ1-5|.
CASRKRGGDQPQHF
TGTGCCAGCAGGAAAAGGGGGGGTGATCAGCCCCAGCATTTT
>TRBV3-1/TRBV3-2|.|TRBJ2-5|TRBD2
CASSQGEGTQYF
TGTGCCAGCAGCCAGGGGGAGGGGACCCAGTACTTC
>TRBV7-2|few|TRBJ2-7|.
CASSLEAGTYEQYF
TGTGCCAGCAGCTTAGAGGCGGGTACCTACGAGCAGTACTTC
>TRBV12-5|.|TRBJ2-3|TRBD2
CASGPGLAGVGTDTQYF
TGTGCTAGTGGCCCCGGACTAGCGGGAGTTGGGACAGATACGCAGTATTTT
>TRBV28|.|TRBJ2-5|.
CASSFMYETQYF
TGTGCCAGCAGTTTTATGTATGAGACCCAGTACTTC
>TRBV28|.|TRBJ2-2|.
CASSGLVLTGELFF
TGTGCCAGCAGTGGCCTAGTTCTCACCGGGGAGCTGTTTTTT
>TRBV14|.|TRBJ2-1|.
CASSQDLGLAKDEQFF
TGTGCCAGCAGCCAAGATCTAGGCCTAGCGAAAGATGAGCAGTTCTTC
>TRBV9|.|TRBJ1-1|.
CASSPGRDTEAFF
TGTGCCAGCAGCCCCGGACGGGACACTGAAGCTTTCTTT
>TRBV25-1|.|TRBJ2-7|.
CASSRGRALPEQYF
TGTGCCAGCAGTAGAGGGCGAGCCCTACCTGAGCAGTACTTC
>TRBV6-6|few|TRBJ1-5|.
CASSYRVVGNQPQHF
TGTGCCAGCAGTTACCGGGTTGTGGGCAATCAGCCCCAGCATTTT